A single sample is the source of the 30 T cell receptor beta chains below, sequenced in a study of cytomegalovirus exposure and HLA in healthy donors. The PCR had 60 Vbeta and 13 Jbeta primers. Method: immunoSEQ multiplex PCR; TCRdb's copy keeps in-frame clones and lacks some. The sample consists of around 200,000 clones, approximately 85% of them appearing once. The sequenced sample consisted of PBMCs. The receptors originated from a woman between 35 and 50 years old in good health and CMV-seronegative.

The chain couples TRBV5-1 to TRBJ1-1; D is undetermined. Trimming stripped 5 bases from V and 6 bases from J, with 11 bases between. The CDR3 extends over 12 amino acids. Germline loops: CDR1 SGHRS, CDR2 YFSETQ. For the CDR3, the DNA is TGCGCCAGCAGAACCACGTACTCTGAAGCTTTCTTT. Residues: CASRTTYSEAFF. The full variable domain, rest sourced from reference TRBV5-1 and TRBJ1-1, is KAGVTQTPRYLIKTRGQQVTLSCSPISGHRSVSWYQQTPGQGLQFLFEYFSETQRNKGNFPGRFSGRQFSNSRSEMNVSTLELGDSALYLCASRTTYSEAFFGQGTRLTVV.

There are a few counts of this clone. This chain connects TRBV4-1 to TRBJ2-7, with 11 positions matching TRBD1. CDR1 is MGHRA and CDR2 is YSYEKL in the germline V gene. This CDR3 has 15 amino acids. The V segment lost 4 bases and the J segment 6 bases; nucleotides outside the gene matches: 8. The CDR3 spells CASSLTGTGGSEQYF. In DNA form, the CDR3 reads TGCGCCAGCAGCCTTACCGGGACAGGGGGATCCGAGCAGTACTTC.

Here the CDR3 reads CATRQGLQPQHF. The CDR3 bases are TGTGCCACCAGACAGGGGCTTCAGCCCCAGCATTTT. V and J are TRBV19 and TRBJ1-5, with 8 positions matching TRBD1. CDR1 is LNHDA, CDR2 SQIVND, per germline (reference sequence). CDR3 length: 12 residues. V was pared by 10 bases and J by 6 bases, with 5 bases of the junction left unmatched.

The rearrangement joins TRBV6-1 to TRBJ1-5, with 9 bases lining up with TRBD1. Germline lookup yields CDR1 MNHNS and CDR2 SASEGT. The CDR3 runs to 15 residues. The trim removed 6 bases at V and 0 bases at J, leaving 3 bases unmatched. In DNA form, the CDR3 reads TGTGCCAGCAGAGGGACAGGGTTTAGCAATCAGCCCCAGCATTTT. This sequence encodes CASRGTGFSNQPQHF.

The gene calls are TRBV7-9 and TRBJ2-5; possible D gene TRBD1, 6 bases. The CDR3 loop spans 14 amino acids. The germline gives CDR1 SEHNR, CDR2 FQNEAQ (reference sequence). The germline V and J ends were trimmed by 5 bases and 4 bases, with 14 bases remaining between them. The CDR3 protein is CASSVSPQGETQYF. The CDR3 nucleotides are TGTGCCAGCAGCGTTTCCCCACAGGGAGAGACCCAGTACTTC.

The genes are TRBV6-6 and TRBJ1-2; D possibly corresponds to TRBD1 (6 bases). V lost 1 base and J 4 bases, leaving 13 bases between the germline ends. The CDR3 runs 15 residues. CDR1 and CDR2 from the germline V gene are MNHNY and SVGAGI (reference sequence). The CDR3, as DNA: TGTGCCAGCAGTTACTTCGGACAGATCATCTATGGCTACACCTTC. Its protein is CASSYFGQIIYGYTF.

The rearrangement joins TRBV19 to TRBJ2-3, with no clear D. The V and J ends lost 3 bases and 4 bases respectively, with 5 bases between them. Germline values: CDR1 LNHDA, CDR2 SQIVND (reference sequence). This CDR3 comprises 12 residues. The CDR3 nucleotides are TGTGCCAGTAGTATGGGCCCAGATACGCAGTATTTT. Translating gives CASSMGPDTQYF.

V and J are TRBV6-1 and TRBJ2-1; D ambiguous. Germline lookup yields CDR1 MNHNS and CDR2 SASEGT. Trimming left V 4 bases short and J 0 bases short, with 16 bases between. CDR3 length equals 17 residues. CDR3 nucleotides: TGTGCCAGCAGTGGAACCTTTGGCCGACACTCCTACAATGAGCAGTTCTTC. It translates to CASSGTFGRHSYNEQFF.

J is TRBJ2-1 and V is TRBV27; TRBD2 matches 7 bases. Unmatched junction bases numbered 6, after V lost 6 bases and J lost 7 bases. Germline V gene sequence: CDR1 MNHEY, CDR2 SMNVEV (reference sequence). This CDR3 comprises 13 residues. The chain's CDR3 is CASRLGGGNEQFF. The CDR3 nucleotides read TGTGCCAGCAGACTTGGGGGAGGGAATGAGCAGTTCTTC.

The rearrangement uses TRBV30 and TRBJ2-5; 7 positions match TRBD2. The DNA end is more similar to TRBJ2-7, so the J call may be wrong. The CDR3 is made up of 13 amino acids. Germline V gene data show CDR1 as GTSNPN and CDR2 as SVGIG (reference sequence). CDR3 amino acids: CAWSSGIAYEQYF. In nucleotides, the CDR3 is TGTGCCTGGAGTAGCGGGATAGCCTACGAGCAGTACTTC.

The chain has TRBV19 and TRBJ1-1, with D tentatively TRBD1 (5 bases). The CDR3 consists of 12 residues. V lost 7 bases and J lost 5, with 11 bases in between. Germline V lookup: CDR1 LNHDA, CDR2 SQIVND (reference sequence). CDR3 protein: CASTWGGTEAFF. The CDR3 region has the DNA TGTGCCAGTACCTGGGGGGGGACTGAAGCTTTCTTT.

CDR3 amino acids: CASNPGQGISGYTF. The CDR3 DNA sequence: TGTGCCAGCAACCCAGGACAGGGGATTAGTGGCTACACCTTC. V usage is TRBV5-5 and J usage is TRBJ1-2; 9 bases agree with TRBD1. The CDR3 consists of 14 residues. Germline values: CDR1 SGHKS, CDR2 YYEKEE (reference sequence). Trimming took 6 bases from V and 7 from J; bases not matched to a gene: 10.

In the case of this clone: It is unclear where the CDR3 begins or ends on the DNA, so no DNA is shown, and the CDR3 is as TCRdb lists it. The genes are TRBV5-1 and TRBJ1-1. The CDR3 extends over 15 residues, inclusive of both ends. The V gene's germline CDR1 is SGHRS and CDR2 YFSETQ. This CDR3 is CASSFGSGTGGSPNF.

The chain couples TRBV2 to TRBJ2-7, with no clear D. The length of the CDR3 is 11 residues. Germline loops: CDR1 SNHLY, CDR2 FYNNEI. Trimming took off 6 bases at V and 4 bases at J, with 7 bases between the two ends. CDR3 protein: CASSWQYEQYF. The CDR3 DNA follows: TGTGCCAGCAGCTGGCAGTACGAGCAGTACTTC.

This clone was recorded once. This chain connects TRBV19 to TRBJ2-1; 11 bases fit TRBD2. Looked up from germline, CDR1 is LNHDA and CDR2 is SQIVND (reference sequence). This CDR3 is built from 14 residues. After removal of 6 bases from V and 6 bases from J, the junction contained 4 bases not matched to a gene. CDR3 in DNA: TGTGCCAGTAGCCAACTAGCGGGAGTCAATGAGCAGTTCTTC. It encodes CASSQLAGVNEQFF.

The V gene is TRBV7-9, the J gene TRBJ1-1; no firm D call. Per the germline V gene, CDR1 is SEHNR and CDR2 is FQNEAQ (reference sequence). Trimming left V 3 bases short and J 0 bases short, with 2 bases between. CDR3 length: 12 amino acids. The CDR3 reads CASSFMNTEAFF. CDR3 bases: TGTGCCAGCAGCTTCATGAACACTGAAGCTTTCTTT. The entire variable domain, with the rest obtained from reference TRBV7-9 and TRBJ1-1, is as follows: DTGVSQNPRHKITKRGQNVTFRCDPISEHNRLYWYRQTLGQGPEFLTYFQNEAQLEKSRLLSDRFSAERPKGSFSTLEIQRTEQGDSAMYLCASSFMNTEAFFGQGTRLTVV.

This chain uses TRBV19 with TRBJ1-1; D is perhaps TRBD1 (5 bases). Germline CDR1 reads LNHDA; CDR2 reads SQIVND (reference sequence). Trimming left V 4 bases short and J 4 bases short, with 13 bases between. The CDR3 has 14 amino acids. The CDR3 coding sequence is TGTGCCAGTAGTAGAACCGGACATGGCACTGAAGCTTTCTTT. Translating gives CASSRTGHGTEAFF.

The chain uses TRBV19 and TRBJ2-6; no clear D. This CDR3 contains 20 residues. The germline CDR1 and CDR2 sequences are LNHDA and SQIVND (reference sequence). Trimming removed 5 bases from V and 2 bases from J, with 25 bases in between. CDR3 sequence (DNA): TGTGCCAGTAGTCCCTCGAGGTTTGGTGCCCGCGGCCCTGGGGCCAACGTCCTGACTTTC. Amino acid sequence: CASSPSRFGARGPGANVLTF.

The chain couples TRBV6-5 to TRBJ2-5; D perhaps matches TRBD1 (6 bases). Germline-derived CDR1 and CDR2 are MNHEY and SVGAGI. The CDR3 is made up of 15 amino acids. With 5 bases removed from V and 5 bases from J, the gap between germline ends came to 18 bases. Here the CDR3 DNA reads TGTGCCAGCAGTAGACGCCCTCAGGGGTCGGAGACCCAGTACTTC. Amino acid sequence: CASSRRPQGSETQYF.

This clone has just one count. CDR3 sequence reads: CAISGGGLAGYEQYF. For the CDR3, the DNA is TGTGCCATATCCGGGGGGGGCCTAGCGGGCTACGAGCAGTACTTC. The chain has TRBV10-3 and TRBJ2-7; 8 bases map to TRBD2. The length of the CDR3 is 15 residues. Germline lookup yields CDR1 ENHRY and CDR2 SYGVKD. V shed 9 bases and J 3 bases; nucleotides not matched to a gene: 13.

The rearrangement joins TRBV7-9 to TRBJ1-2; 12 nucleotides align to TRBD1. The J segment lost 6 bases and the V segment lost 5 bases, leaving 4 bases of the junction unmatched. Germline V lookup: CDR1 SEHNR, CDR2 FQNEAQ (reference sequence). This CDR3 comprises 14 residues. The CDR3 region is CASSGDRGRDGYTF. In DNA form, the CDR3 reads TGTGCCAGCAGCGGGGACAGGGGGCGCGATGGCTACACCTTC.

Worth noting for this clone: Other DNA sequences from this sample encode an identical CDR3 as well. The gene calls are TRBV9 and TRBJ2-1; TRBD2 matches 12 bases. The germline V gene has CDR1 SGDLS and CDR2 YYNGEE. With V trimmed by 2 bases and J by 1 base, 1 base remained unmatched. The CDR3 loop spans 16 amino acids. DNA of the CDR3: TGTGCCAGCAGCGTGACTAGCGGGAGTTCCTACAATGAGCAGTTCTTC. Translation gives CASSVTSGSSYNEQFF. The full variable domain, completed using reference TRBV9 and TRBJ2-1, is DSGVTQTPKHLITATGQRVTLRCSPRSGDLSVYWYQQSLDQGLQFLIQYYNGEERAKGNILERFSAQQFPDLHSELNLSSLELGDSALYFCASSVTSGSSYNEQFFGPGTRLTVL.

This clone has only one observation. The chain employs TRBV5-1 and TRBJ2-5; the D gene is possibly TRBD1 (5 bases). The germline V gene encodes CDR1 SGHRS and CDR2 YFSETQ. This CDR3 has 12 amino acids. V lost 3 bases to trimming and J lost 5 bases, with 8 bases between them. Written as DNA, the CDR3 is TGCGCCAGCAGCTCAGGGCGGGAGACCCAGTACTTC. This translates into CASSSGRETQYF. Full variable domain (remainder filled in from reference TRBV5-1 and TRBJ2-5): KAGVTQTPRYLIKTRGQQVTLSCSPISGHRSVSWYQQTPGQGLQFLFEYFSETQRNKGNFPGRFSGRQFSNSRSEMNVSTLELGDSALYLCASSSGRETQYFGPGTRLLVL.

Here the CDR3 reads CSAPPGQEAFF. In DNA, the CDR3 is TGCAGTGCTCCCCCGGGACAGGAAGCTTTCTTT. The genes are TRBV20-1 and TRBJ1-1; 7 bases align to TRBD1. The CDR3 contains 11 residues. The germline gives CDR1 DFQATT, CDR2 SNEGSKA (reference sequence). V dropped 5 bases and J dropped 8; count of bases not matched to a gene: 5.

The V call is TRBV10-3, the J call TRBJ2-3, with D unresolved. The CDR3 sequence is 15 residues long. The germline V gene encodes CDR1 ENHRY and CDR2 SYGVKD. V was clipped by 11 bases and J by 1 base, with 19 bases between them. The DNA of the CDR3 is TGTGCCGCACAAACCGAAGGCCAGGGCACAGATACGCAGTATTTT. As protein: CAAQTEGQGTDTQYF.

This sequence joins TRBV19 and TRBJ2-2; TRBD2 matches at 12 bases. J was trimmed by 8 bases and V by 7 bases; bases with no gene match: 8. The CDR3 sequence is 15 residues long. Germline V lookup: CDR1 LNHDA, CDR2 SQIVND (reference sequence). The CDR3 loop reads CASNTWTSGTGELFF. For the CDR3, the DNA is TGTGCCAGTAACACCTGGACTAGCGGGACGGGGGAGCTGTTTTTT.

CDR3 sequence reads: CASSYIGTGRTGELFF. CDR3 coding DNA: TGTGCCAGCAGTTACATTGGAACAGGGCGCACCGGGGAGCTGTTTTTT. V is TRBV6-5 and J is TRBJ2-2, with D possibly matching TRBD1 (6 bases). This CDR3 region has 16 residues. Trimming removed 2 bases from V and 4 bases from J, with 14 bases in between. Looked up from germline, CDR1 is MNHEY and CDR2 is SVGAGI.

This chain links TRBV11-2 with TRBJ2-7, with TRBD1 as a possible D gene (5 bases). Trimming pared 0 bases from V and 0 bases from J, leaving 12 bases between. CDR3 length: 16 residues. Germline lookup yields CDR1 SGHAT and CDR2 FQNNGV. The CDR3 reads CASSLDYRSGSYEQYF. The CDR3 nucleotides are TGTGCCAGCAGCTTAGATTACAGGTCGGGCTCCTACGAGCAGTACTTC. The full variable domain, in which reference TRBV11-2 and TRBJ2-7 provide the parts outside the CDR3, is EAGVAQSPRYKIIEKRQSVAFWCNPISGHATLYWYQQILGQGPKLLIQFQNNGVVDDSQLPKDRFSAERLKGVDSTLKIQPAKLEDSAVYLCASSLDYRSGSYEQYFGPGTRLTVT.

Written as DNA, the CDR3 is TGTGCCAGCAGCGGATACAGGGGGCGGAACACCATATATTTT. This sequence encodes CASSGYRGRNTIYF. This chain joins TRBV28 and TRBJ1-3, with 9 bases fitting TRBD1. The CDR3 loop spans 14 amino acids. Per germline, CDR1 MDHEN and CDR2 SYDVKM. The junction had 7 bases not matched to a gene; V was cut back by 6 bases and J by 7 bases.

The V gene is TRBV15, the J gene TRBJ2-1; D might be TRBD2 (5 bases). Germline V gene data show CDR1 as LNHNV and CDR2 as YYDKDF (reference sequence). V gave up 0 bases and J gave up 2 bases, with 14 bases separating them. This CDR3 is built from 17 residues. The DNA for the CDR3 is TGTGCCACCAGCAGAGATGGAGCGAGGGCGACCTACAATGAGCAGTTCTTC. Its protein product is CATSRDGARATYNEQFF. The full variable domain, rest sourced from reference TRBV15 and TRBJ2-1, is DAMVIQNPRYQVTQFGKPVTLSCSQTLNHNVMYWYQQKSSQAPKLLFHYYDKDFNNEADTPDNFQSRRPNTSFCFLDIRSPGLGDTAMYLCATSRDGARATYNEQFFGPGTRLTVL.